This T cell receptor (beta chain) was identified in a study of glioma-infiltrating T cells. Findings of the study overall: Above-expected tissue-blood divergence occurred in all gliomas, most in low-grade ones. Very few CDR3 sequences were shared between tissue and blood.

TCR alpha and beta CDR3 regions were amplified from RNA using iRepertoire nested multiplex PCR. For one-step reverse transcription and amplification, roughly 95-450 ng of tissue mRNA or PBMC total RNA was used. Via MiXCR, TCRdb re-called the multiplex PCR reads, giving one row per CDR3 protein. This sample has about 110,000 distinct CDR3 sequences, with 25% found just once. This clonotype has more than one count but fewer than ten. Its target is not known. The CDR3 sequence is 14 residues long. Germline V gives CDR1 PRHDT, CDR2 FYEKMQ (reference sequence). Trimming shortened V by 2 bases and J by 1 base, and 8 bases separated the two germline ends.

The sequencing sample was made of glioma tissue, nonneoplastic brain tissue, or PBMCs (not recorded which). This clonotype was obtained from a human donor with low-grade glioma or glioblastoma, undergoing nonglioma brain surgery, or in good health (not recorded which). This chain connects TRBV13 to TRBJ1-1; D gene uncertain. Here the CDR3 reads CASSLTGRNTEAFF. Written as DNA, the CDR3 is TGTGCCAGCAGCTTAACGGGCAGGAACACTGAAGCTTTCTTT. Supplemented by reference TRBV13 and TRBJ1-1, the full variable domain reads AAGVIQSPRHLIKEKRETATLKCYPIPRHDTVYWYQQGPGQDPQFLISFYEKMQSDKGSIPDRFSAQQFSDYHSELNMSSLELGDSALYFCASSLTGRNTEAFFGQGTRLTVV.